The clone carrying this TCR beta chain was seen at least ten times. Antigen: not known. The entry originates in a study of regulatory T cells in long-lasting Graves disease. Study-level background: Duration of antithyroid drug therapy among newly diagnosed Graves' patients was under 3 months. Study outcomes and limitations: Patients with persistent disease shared 2,741 public clonotypes, outpacing the approximately 950 shared by new patients.

As to time point: newly diagnosed GD, antithyroid drugs for less than 3 months. Extracted RNA from PBMCs served as the source of the TCR library. Graves' disease diagnosis followed American Thyroid Association guidelines. This CDR3 is built from 14 residues. Looked up from germline, CDR1 is MNHNS and CDR2 is SASEGT. After removal of 6 bases from V and 2 bases from J, the junction contained 4 bases not matched to a gene. Arm-PCR of CDR3 regions and iRepertoire HTBI primers were used to build TCR beta libraries. One entry per CDR3 protein results from TCRdb running MiXCR on the multiplex PCR reads. The repertoire holds 350,000 to 400,000 distinct CDR3 sequences, with around 16% as singletons. These data were also reused for a study on T cells in Graves' hyperthyroidism and ophthalmopathy. This second study notes: Blood also carried most thyroid clonotypes expanded above 0.001.

The rearrangement joins TRBV6-1 to TRBJ2-5, with 9 bases matching TRBD2. The sequencing used peripheral blood mononuclear cells (PBMCs), collected at new diagnosis, from a patient treated with antithyroid drugs. The origin of this receptor is a woman aged 18-29 years with Graves disease. This chain's CDR3 is CASRAGGEQETQYF. CDR3 sequence (DNA): TGTGCCAGCAGGGCGGGGGGGGAACAAGAGACCCAGTACTTC.